This is a list of T cell receptor beta chains from one sample in a study of T cell changes during pregnancy in multiple sclerosis. Assay used: immunoSEQ multiplex PCR; TCRdb lists only in-frame clones, some missing. The sample carries about 80,000 clones, 89% recorded once. This sample comprised peripheral blood, obtained before pregnancy. The receptors stem from a female donor with multiple sclerosis, enrolled in a pregnancy study. The CDR3 runs from the conserved cysteine through the conserved F or W. D genes are given only for firm matches. Size is omitted from some rows. Given values are once, few, many or a class for expanded clones.

cdr3_nt cdr3_aa j_call clone_size v_call d_call
TGTGCCAGTAGTCTAAGGACTAGTGGTAGTGGGCAGTTCTTC CASSLRTSGSGQFF TRBJ2-1 - TRBV19 TRBD2
TGCGCCAGCAGCCAACGGAGCGGGGGGGCCGGCACCGGGGAGCTGTTTTTT CASSQRSGGAGTGELFF TRBJ2-2 - TRBV4-1 TRBD2
TGTGCCAGCAGTTTAACAGGCGGTTCACCCCTCCACTTT CASSLTGGSPLHF TRBJ1-6 - TRBV28 -
TGTGCCAGCAGCGTAGAGGCGGGGGGGCTTGTTGATACGCAGTATTTT CASSVEAGGLVDTQYF TRBJ2-3 - TRBV9 TRBD2
TGTGCCACCAACCCACGACTTCGCACAGATACGCAGTATTTT CATNPRLRTDTQYF TRBJ2-3 - TRBV6-1 -
TGTGCCAGCAGTGAAGGCGGGAGGGCAGATACGCAGTATTTT CASSEGGRADTQYF TRBJ2-3 - TRBV6-1 TRBD2
TGTGCCAGCAGCTCGGGGGGACTAGCGGGGGCCACCTCCTACGAGCAGTACTTC CASSSGGLAGATSYEQYF TRBJ2-7 - TRBV7-8 TRBD2
TGTGCCAGCAGTTTGCAGGTTGAAGCTTTCTTT CASSLQVEAFF TRBJ1-1 - TRBV11-2 -
TGTGCCAGCAGCTTAGGCGGGGGGGCCATAGATACGCAGTATTTT CASSLGGGAIDTQYF TRBJ2-3 - TRBV7-2 TRBD2
TGCGCCAGCAGCCAAACAGCCCAAGTTACTAACTATGGCTACACCTTC CASSQTAQVTNYGYTF TRBJ1-2 - TRBV4-1 -
TGTGCCATCAGGGACAGGGCGGGACAGCCCCAGCATTTT CAIRDRAGQPQHF TRBJ1-5 - TRBV10-3 TRBD1
TGCGCCAGCAGCTTGGAGTCTAGCGGGATCACAGATACGCAGTATTTT CASSLESSGITDTQYF TRBJ2-3 - TRBV5-1 TRBD2
TGTGCCAGCAGTGATTGGTTAGCTTTTAGCTCTGGGGCCAACGTCCTGACTTTC CASSDWLAFSSGANVLTF TRBJ2-6 - TRBV2 -
TGCGCCAGCAGCCTCGGCGGCTACGAGCAGTACTTC CASSLGGYEQYF TRBJ2-7 - TRBV4-1 -
TGCGCCAGCAGCCAGATCGGGACAGGGGGGGTGAATGAGCAGTTCTTC CASSQIGTGGVNEQFF TRBJ2-1 - TRBV5-1 TRBD1
TGTGCCAGCAGCCCCACGGGAGACATGAACACTGAAGCTTTCTTT CASSPTGDMNTEAFF TRBJ1-1 once TRBV13 -
TGTGCCAGCAGTCCACTGAATGGGGCCAACGTCCTGACTTTC CASSPLNGANVLTF TRBJ2-6 - TRBV27 -
TGTGCCAGCAGTGAAGGTCAGGCCTCTGAAGCTTTCTTT CASSEGQASEAFF TRBJ1-1 - TRBV2 -
TGTGCCAGCAGTTTATCGCCCGGGACTAGCAGGAATGAGCAGTTCTTC CASSLSPGTSRNEQFF TRBJ2-1 - TRBV27 TRBD2
TGTGCCAGGGCAGGCTTAGAAGCTAACTATGGCTACACCTTC CARAGLEANYGYTF TRBJ1-2 - TRBV27 -
TGTGCCAGCTCACCCCCCACAGGGACGGGCTACACCTTC CASSPPTGTGYTF TRBJ1-2 - TRBV18 -
TGTGCCAGCAGCTTGGGTCCTGACAGGGCCCTCTACGAGCAGTACTTC CASSLGPDRALYEQYF TRBJ2-7 - TRBV5-5 TRBD1
TGTGCCAGTAGTATCGGCCAGGACTATGGCTACACCTTC CASSIGQDYGYTF TRBJ1-2 - TRBV19 -
TGTGCCAGCAGTGCTACTAGCGGGGGGGCCTCAGATACGCAGTATTTT CASSATSGGASDTQYF TRBJ2-3 - TRBV5-4 TRBD2
TGTGCCAGTAGCCACTGGAGGGCGGACCCTTATGGCTACACCTTC CASSHWRADPYGYTF TRBJ1-2 - TRBV19 -
TGTGCCAGCAGTTACGGGGACAGACAGTATTTT CASSYGDRQYF TRBJ2-3 - TRBV6-5 TRBD1
TGTGCCAGCGGATACAGGGGCATAGCCTCACCCCTCCACTTT CASGYRGIASPLHF TRBJ1-6 - TRBV2 TRBD1
TGTCTAAGCGGGGTCTCCTACAATGAGCAGTTCTTC CLSGVSYNEQFF TRBJ2-1 - TRBV2 TRBD2
TGCGCCAGCAGCCAAGAGTCTCCCGGCTCCTACAATGAGCAGTTCTTC CASSQESPGSYNEQFF TRBJ2-1 few TRBV4-3 -
TGTGCCAGCAGCTTATTACCTGGACAGATTAATTCACCCCTCCACTTT CASSLLPGQINSPLHF TRBJ1-6 - TRBV7-3 -
TGCGCCAGCAGCCGCGGGACTAGCGGGGGGGTTACTAGCACAGATACGCAGTATTTT CASSRGTSGGVTSTDTQYF TRBJ2-3 - TRBV5-1 TRBD2
TGTGCCAGCAGCGTAGAAGGGGCGATAGGCTACGAGCAGTACTTC CASSVEGAIGYEQYF TRBJ2-7 - TRBV9 -
TGTGCCAGCAGCTTAGGTGGTAGCCGAACCTACGAGCAGTACTTC CASSLGGSRTYEQYF TRBJ2-7 - TRBV7-9 -
TGTGCCAGCAGCTTCGGGTTGTCCTACAATGAGCAGTTCTTC CASSFGLSYNEQFF TRBJ2-1 - TRBV11-2 -
TGTGCCAGCAGCTACACGTACAGGGGAAGCACTGAAGCTTTCTTT CASSYTYRGSTEAFF TRBJ1-1 once TRBV11-2 TRBD1
TGTGCCAGCAGTTACAGGAGCACCGGGGAGCTGTTTTTT CASSYRSTGELFF TRBJ2-2 - TRBV6-5 -
TGTGCCAGCAGCCCGCCGGGACTAGCGGAGCAGTTCTTC CASSPPGLAEQFF TRBJ2-1 - TRBV5-4 TRBD2
TGTGCCAGTAGTAAGCGGACTAGCGGGGGGGCCCCCTCCCAAGAGACCCAGTACTTC CASSKRTSGGAPSQETQYF TRBJ2-5 once TRBV19 TRBD2
TGTGCCACCATCAGGGGGAGCAGCGGTGAAGCTTTCTTT CATIRGSSGEAFF TRBJ1-1 once TRBV2 TRBD1
TGCGCCAGCAGCTTGTATGAGACCCAGTACTTC CASSLYETQYF TRBJ2-5 few TRBV5-1 -
TGCGCCAGCAGCCAAATCCCAGGGGTGGGAGCCAACACTGAAGCTTTCTTT CASSQIPGVGANTEAFF TRBJ1-1 - TRBV4-1 -
TGTGCCAGCAGCTTGGGGACCGGGACAGGGACTTACGAGCAGTACTTC CASSLGTGTGTYEQYF TRBJ2-7 - TRBV5-4 TRBD1
TGCGCCAGCAGCTTGGATAGCGGGAGAGAGGGGACCCAGTACTTC CASSLDSGREGTQYF TRBJ2-5 - TRBV5-1 TRBD2
TGTGCCAGCAGCGACAGCCCTCAGGGCCTAATGAATTCACCCCTCCACTTT CASSDSPQGLMNSPLHF TRBJ1-6 - TRBV28 -
TGTGCCACCGGGACTAGCGGGGGGTTAAGCACAGATACGCAGTATTTT CATGTSGGLSTDTQYF TRBJ2-3 - TRBV10-3 TRBD2
TGTGCCTGGTGCAGGGACAGCACTGAAGCTTTCTTT CAWCRDSTEAFF TRBJ1-1 - TRBV30 TRBD1
TGTGCCAGCAGCCCAGGACAGGAGCCGTACCGTAACTATGGCTACACCTTC CASSPGQEPYRNYGYTF TRBJ1-2 few TRBV7-2 TRBD1
TGTGCCAGCAGTTTATTGGCCGGGCAGGGAGGGCAGTACTTC CASSLLAGQGGQYF TRBJ2-7 - TRBV28 -
TGCGCCAGCAGCCCTGGAGCGGCGCTCTATGGCTACACCTTC CASSPGAALYGYTF TRBJ1-2 - TRBV5-1 -
TGTGCCAGCAGCCCTACAGACAGGGGGCACCATGGCTACACCTTC CASSPTDRGHHGYTF TRBJ1-2 - TRBV28 TRBD1
TGTGCCAGCTATGGGGGAGGGCTCAACTATGGCTACACCTTC CASYGGGLNYGYTF TRBJ1-2 - TRBV19 -
TGTGCCAGTCGGGACAGGGGGCAGTCTGGGGCCAACGTCCTGACTTTC CASRDRGQSGANVLTF TRBJ2-6 - TRBV19 TRBD1
TGTGCCAGCAGCTTCCTGGGACAGGGGGACTATGGCTACACCTTC CASSFLGQGDYGYTF TRBJ1-2 - TRBV7-2 TRBD1
TGTGCCAGCAGCTTAGGAGGGATGGGCGGCTACACCTTC CASSLGGMGGYTF TRBJ1-2 - TRBV7-2 -
TGCGCCAGCAGCTTGGGATCCGTTCCGGCGGGGGAGCAGTACTTC CASSLGSVPAGEQYF TRBJ2-7 - TRBV5-1 -
TGTGCCCTCGGGACAGGTGGGAAAACTAGCACAGATACGCAGTATTTT CALGTGGKTSTDTQYF TRBJ2-3 - TRBV10-3 TRBD1
TGTGCCAGTAGTATTAGGGACTCAGTCTTCGGCTACACCTTC CASSIRDSVFGYTF TRBJ1-2 - TRBV19 -
TGTGCCAGCAGGAGGGGACAGGGGATTTCCTACGAGCAGTACTTC CASRRGQGISYEQYF TRBJ2-7 - TRBV6-5 TRBD1